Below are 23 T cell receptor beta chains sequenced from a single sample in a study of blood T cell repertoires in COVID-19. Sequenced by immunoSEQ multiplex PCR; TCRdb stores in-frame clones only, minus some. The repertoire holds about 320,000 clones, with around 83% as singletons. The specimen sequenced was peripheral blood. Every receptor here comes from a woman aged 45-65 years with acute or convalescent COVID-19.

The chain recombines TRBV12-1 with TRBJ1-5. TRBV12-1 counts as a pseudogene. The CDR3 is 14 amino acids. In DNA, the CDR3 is TGTGCCAGCAGCTTGACGGAGGGCTTTCAGCCCCAGCATTTT. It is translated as CASSLTEGFQPQHF.

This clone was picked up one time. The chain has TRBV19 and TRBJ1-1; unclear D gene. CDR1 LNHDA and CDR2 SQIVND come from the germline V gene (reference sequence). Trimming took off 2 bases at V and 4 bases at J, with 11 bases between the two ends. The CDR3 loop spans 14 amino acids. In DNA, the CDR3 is TGTGCCAGTAGTATATCGGCAGGACTCACTGAAGCTTTCTTT. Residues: CASSISAGLTEAFF.

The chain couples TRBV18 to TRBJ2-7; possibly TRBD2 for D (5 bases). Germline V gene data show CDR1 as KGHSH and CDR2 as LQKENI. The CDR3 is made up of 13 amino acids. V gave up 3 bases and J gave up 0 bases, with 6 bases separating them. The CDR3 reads CASSPRDSYEQYF. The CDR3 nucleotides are TGTGCCAGCTCACCGAGGGACTCCTACGAGCAGTACTTC.

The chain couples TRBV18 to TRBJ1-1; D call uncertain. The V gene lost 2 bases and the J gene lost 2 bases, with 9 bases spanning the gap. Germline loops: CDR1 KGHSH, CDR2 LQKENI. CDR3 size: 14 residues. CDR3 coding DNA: TGTGCCAGCTCACCATCGACACGTAACACTGAAGCTTTCTTT. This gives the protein CASSPSTRNTEAFF.

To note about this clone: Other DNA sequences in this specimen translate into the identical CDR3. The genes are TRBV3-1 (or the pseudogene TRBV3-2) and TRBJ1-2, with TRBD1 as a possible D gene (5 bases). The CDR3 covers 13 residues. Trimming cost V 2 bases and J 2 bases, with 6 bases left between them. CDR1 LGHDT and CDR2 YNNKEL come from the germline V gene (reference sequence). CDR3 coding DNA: TGTGCCAGCAGCCAACAGGGCAACTATGGCTACACCTTC. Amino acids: CASSQQGNYGYTF.

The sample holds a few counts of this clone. CDR3 sequence (DNA): TGTGCCAGTAGTATAGATGAGGGTGAGCAGTTCTTC. Amino acids: CASSIDEGEQFF. The rearrangement uses TRBV19 and TRBJ2-1, with D possibly being TRBD2 (5 bases). The CDR3 consists of 12 residues. Deletions cut 0 bases from V and 9 bases from J, with 6 bases between. Per the germline V gene, CDR1 is LNHDA and CDR2 is SQIVND (reference sequence).

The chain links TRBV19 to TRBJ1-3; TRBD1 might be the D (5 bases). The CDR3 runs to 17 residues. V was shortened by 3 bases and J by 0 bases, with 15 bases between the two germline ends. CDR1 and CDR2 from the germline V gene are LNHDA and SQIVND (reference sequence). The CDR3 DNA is TGTGCCAGTAGTATGATTCGGCACAGGAGCTCTGGAAACACCATATATTTT. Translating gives CASSMIRHRSSGNTIYF.

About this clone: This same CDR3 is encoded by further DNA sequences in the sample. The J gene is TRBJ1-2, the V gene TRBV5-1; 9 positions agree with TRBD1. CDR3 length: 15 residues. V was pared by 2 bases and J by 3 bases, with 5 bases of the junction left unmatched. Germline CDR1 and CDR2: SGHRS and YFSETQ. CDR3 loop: CASSLGGQGHYGYTF. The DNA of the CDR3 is TGCGCCAGCAGCTTAGGGGGACAGGGACACTATGGCTACACCTTC. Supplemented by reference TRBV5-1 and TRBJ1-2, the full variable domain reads KAGVTQTPRYLIKTRGQQVTLSCSPISGHRSVSWYQQTPGQGLQFLFEYFSETQRNKGNFPGRFSGRQFSNSRSEMNVSTLELGDSALYLCASSLGGQGHYGYTFGSGTRLTVV.

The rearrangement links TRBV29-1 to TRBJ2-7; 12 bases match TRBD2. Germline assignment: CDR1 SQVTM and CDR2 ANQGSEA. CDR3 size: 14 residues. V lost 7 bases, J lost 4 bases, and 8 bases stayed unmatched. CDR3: CSALGLAGWYEQYF. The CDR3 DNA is TGCAGCGCCCTAGGACTAGCGGGATGGTACGAGCAGTACTTC.

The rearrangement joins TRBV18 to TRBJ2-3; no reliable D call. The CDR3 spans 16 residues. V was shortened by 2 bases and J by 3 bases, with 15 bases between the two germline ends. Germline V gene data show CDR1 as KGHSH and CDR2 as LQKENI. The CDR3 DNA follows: TGTGCCAGCTCACCATCGGGTCCGGGTAGGACAGATACGCAGTATTTT. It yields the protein CASSPSGPGRTDTQYF.

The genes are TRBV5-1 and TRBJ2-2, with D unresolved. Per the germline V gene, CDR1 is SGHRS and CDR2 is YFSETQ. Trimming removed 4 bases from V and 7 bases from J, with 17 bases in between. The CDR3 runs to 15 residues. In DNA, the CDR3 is TGCGCCAGCAGCACCCAAAGACCGACAAACGGGGAGCTGTTTTTT. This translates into CASSTQRPTNGELFF.

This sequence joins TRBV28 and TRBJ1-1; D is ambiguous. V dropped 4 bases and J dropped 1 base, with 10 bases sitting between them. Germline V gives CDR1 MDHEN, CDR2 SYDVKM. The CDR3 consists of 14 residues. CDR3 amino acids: CASSSPRENTEAFF. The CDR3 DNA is TGTGCCAGCAGTTCGCCGAGGGAGAACACTGAAGCTTTCTTT.

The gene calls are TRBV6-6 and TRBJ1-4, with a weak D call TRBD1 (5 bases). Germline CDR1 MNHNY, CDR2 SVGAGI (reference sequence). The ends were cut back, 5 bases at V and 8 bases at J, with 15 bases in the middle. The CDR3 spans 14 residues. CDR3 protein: CASSRDLRGEKLFF. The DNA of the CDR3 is TGTGCCAGCAGTCGGGACCTGCGAGGGGAAAAACTGTTTTTT.

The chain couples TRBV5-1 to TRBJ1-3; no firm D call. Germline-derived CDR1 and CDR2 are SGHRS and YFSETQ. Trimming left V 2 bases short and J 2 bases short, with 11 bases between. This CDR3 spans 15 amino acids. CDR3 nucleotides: TGCGCCAGCAGCTTCGCCGGGGAGACTGGAAACACCATATATTTT. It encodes CASSFAGETGNTIYF. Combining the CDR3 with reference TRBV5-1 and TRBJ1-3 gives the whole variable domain KAGVTQTPRYLIKTRGQQVTLSCSPISGHRSVSWYQQTPGQGLQFLFEYFSETQRNKGNFPGRFSGRQFSNSRSEMNVSTLELGDSALYLCASSFAGETGNTIYFGEGSWLTVV.

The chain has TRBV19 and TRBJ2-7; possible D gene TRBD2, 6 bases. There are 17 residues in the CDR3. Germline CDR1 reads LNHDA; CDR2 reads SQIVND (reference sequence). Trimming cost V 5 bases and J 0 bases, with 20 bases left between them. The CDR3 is CASSAVFGAGNSYEQYF. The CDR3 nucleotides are TGTGCCAGTAGTGCTGTTTTTGGAGCGGGTAACTCCTACGAGCAGTACTTC.

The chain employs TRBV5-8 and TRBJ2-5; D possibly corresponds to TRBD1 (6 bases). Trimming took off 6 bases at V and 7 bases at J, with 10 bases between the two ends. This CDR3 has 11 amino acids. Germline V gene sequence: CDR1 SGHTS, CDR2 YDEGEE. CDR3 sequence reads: CASTTTGTQYF. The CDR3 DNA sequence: TGTGCCAGCACTACGACAGGGACCCAGTACTTC.

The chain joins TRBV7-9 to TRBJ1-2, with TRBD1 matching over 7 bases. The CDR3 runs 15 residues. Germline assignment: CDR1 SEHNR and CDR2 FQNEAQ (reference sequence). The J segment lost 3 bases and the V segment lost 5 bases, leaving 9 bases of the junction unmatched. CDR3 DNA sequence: TGTGCCAGCAGCCCTTTACAGGGGCGCTACTATGGCTACACCTTC. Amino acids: CASSPLQGRYYGYTF. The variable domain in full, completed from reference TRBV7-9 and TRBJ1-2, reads DTGVSQNPRHKITKRGQNVTFRCDPISEHNRLYWYRQTLGQGPEFLTYFQNEAQLEKSRLLSDRFSAERPKGSFSTLEIQRTEQGDSAMYLCASSPLQGRYYGYTFGSGTRLTVV.

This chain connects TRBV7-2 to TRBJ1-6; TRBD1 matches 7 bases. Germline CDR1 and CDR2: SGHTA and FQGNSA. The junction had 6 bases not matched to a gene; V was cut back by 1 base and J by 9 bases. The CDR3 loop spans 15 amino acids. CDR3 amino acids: CASSLVDRESSPLHF. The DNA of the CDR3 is TGTGCCAGCAGCTTAGTAGACAGGGAGAGTTCACCCCTCCACTTT.

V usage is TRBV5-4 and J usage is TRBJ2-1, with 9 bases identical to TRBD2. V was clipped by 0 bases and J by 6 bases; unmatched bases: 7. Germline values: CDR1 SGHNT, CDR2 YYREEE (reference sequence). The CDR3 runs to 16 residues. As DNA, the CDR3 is TGTGCCAGCAGCTTGGCCGGGCTAGCGGGAAGCAATGAGCAGTTCTTC. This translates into CASSLAGLAGSNEQFF.

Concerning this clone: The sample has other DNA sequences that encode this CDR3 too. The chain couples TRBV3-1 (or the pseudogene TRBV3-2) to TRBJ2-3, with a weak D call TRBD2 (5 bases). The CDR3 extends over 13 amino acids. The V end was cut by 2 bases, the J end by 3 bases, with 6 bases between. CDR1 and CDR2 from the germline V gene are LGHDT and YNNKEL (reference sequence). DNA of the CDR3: TGTGCCAGCAGCCAAAGCGGTACAGATACGCAGTATTTT. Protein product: CASSQSGTDTQYF.

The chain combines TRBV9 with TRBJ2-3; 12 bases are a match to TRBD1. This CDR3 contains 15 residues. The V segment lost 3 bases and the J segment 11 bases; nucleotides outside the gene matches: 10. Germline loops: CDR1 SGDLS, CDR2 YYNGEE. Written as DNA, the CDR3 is TGTGCCAGCAGCGAGGGAGGGACAGGGGGCGACAGGCAGTATTTT. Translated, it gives CASSEGGTGGDRQYF. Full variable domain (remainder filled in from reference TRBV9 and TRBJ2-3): DSGVTQTPKHLITATGQRVTLRCSPRSGDLSVYWYQQSLDQGLQFLIQYYNGEERAKGNILERFSAQQFPDLHSELNLSSLELGDSALYFCASSEGGTGGDRQYFGPGTRLTVL.

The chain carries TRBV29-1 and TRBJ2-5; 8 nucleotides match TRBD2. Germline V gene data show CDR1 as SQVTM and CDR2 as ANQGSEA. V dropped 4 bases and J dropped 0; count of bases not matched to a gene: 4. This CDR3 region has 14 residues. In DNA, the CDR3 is TGCAGCGTTGTTTCCGGGGGGGACCAAGAGACCCAGTACTTC. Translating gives CSVVSGGDQETQYF.

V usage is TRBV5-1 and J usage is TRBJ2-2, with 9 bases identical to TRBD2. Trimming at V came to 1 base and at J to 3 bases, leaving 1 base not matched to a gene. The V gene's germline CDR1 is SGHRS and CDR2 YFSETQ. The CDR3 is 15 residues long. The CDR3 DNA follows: TGCGCCAGCAGCTTGTTAGCGGGAGACACCGGGGAGCTGTTTTTT. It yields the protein CASSLLAGDTGELFF. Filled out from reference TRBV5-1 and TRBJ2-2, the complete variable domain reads KAGVTQTPRYLIKTRGQQVTLSCSPISGHRSVSWYQQTPGQGLQFLFEYFSETQRNKGNFPGRFSGRQFSNSRSEMNVSTLELGDSALYLCASSLLAGDTGELFFGEGSRLTVL.